What follows is one T cell receptor (beta chain) and its context. The antigen is undetermined. The source of the sample is a study of long-term antiretroviral therapy in people with HIV. The study's findings and limits: Researchers lacked any data on ART adherence, viral resistance or therapy changes. An increase in diversity followed ART, yet levels stayed below transplant donor controls. Spans of CDR3 length were tighter for HIV repertoires than for controls.

Researchers ran immunoSEQ v3.0 at survey level. The table came from immunoSEQ multiplex PCR; TCRdb's copy has only in-frame clones and leaves some out. The table includes roughly 19,000 clones, 75% to 90% detected once. Germline V gene lookup returns CDR1 SQVTM and CDR2 ANQGSEA. The CDR3 totals 13 residues. After removal of 4 bases from V and 6 bases from J, the junction contained 2 bases not matched to a gene. The origin of this receptor is a middle-aged woman with HIV. The material sequenced was unsorted PBMCs, taken 1.2 years after starting antiretroviral therapy. This sequence joins TRBV29-1 and TRBJ2-1, with 11 bases identical to TRBD2. This CDR3 is CSVALAGVNEQFF. CDR3 nucleotides: TGCAGCGTTGCACTAGCGGGAGTCAATGAGCAGTTCTTC.